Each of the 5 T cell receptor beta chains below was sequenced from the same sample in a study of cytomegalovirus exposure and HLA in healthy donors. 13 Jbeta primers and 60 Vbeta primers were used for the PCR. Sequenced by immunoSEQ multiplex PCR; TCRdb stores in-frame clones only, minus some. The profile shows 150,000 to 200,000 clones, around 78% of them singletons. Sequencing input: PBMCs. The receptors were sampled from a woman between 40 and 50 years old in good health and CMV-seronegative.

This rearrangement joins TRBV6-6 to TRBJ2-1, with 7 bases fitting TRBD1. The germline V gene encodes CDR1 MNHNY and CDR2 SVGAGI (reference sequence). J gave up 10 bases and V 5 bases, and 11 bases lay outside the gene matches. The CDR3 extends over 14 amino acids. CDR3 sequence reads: CASSTNRDSGEQFF. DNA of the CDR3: TGTGCCAGCAGTACTAACCGGGACAGTGGGGAGCAGTTCTTC.

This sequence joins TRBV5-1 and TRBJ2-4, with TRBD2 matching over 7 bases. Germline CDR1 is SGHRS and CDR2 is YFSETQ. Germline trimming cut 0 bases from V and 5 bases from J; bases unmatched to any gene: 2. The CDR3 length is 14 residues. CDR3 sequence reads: CASSLGLAENIQYF. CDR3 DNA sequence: TGCGCCAGCAGCTTGGGGCTAGCGGAAAACATTCAGTACTTC.

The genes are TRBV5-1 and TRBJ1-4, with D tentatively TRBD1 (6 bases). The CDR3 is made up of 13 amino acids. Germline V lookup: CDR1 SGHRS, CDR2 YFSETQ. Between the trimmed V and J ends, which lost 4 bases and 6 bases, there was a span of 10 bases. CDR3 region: CASSRGGDEKLFF. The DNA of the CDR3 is TGCGCCAGCAGCAGGGGGGGAGATGAAAAACTGTTTTTT. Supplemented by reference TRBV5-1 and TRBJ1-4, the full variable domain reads KAGVTQTPRYLIKTRGQQVTLSCSPISGHRSVSWYQQTPGQGLQFLFEYFSETQRNKGNFPGRFSGRQFSNSRSEMNVSTLELGDSALYLCASSRGGDEKLFFGSGTQLSVL.

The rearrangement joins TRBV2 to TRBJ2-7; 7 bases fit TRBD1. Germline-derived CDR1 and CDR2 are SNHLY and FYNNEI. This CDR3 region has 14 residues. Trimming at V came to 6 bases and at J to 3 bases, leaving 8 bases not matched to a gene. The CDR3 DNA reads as TGTGCCAGCAGGGATACAGGGGCAAGCTACGAGCAGTACTTC. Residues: CASRDTGASYEQYF.

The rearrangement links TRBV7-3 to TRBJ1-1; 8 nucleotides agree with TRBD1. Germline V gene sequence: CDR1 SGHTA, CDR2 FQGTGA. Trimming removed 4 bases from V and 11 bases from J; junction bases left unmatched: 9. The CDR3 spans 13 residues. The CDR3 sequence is CASSSGQGGSAFF. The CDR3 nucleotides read TGTGCCAGCAGCTCCGGACAGGGAGGGTCGGCTTTCTTT.